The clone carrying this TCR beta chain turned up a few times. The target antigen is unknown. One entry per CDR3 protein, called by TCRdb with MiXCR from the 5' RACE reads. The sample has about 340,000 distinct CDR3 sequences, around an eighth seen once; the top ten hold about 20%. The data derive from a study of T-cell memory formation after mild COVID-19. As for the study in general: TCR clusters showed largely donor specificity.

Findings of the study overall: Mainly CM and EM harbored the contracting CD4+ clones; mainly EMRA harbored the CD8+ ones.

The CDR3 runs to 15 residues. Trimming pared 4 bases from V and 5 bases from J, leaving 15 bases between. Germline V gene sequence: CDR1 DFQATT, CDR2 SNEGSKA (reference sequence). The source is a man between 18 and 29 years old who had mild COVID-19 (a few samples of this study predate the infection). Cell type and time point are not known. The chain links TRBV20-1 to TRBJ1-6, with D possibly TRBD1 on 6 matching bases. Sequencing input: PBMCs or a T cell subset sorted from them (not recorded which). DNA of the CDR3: TGCAGTGCTAAAGCCGACAGGATTAATAATTCACCCCTCCACTTT. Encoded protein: CSAKADRINNSPLHF.